The rows below give T cell receptor beta chains drawn from one sample of a study of CD8 T cells in Susac syndrome. A single record per CDR3 protein comes from TCRdb applying MiXCR to the immunoSEQ multiplex PCR reads. The data contain about 100,000 distinct CDR3 sequences, about 96% of them singletons. Sequenced material: CD8+ T cells from PBMCs. These receptors were collected from a human donor with Susac syndrome. CDR3s include the opening cysteine and the closing phenylalanine or tryptophan. A D gene is named only where the DNA matches it firmly. Clone size appears in some rows only: once, few, many, or a class for an expanded clone.

TRBJ2-5 once TRBV20-1 TRBD2 TGCAGTGCTAGAGATGTCAGCGGGGGGGCTCGGGAGACCCAGTACTTC CSARDVSGGARETQYF
TRBJ2-1 . TRBV7-9 TRBD2 TGTGCCAGCAAAAACAAGGGACTAGGCTCCTACAATGAGCAGTTCTTC CASKNKGLGSYNEQFF
TRBJ2-5 . TRBV5-6 . TGTGCCAGCAGTCATCAGGGTATGGAGACCCAGTACTTC CASSHQGMETQYF
TRBJ1-1 once TRBV20-1 . TGCAGTGCTAGACAATGGCGGCAGGGGAACACTGAAGCTTTCTTT CSARQWRQGNTEAFF
TRBJ2-3 once TRBV2 TRBD2 TGTGCCAGCAGTGCAATACTAGCGGCTAGCACAGATACGCAGTATTTT CASSAILAASTDTQYF
TRBJ1-1 . TRBV29-1 . TGCAGCGTTGAAGACCCCCGGGACACGAACACTGAAGCTTTCTTT CSVEDPRDTNTEAFF
TRBJ2-1 once TRBV9 TRBD2 TGTGCCAGCAGAACCGGGACTAGCGATAGTTTAGATGAGCAGTTCTTC CASRTGTSDSLDEQFF
TRBJ2-1 . TRBV11-2 . TGTGCCAGCAGCTTATTTAAGGGTGATCGCAATGAGCAGTTCTTC CASSLFKGDRNEQFF
TRBJ1-2 . TRBV28 TRBD1 TGTGCCAGCATACCAGGGGGCGCCGGCTATGGCTACACCTTC CASIPGGAGYGYTF
TRBJ2-5 . TRBV23-1 TRBD2 TGCGCCAGCAGTCAATGGGGCGGGGGGTACCAAGAGACCCAGTACTTC CASSQWGGGYQETQYF
TRBJ1-5 . TRBV15 TRBD1 TGTGCCACCAGTGGACAGGGTTGGAATCAGCCCCAGCATTTT CATSGQGWNQPQHF
TRBJ2-7 . TRBV27 . TGTGCCAGCAGTATTAGCGGAGGGGCCTACGAGCAGTACTTC CASSISGGAYEQYF
TRBJ2-1 . TRBV4-1 TRBD2 TGCGCCAGCACCGAAGCGGGAGGTTGGAATGAGCAGTTCTTC CASTEAGGWNEQFF
TRBJ1-2 once TRBV29-1 . TGCAGCGTTGTCACCCGGGACCGCAACTATGGCTACACCTTC CSVVTRDRNYGYTF
TRBJ2-7 . TRBV14 TRBD1 TGTGCCAGCAGCCAAGACAGGGGGCTCTACGAGCAGTACTTC CASSQDRGLYEQYF
TRBJ2-1 . TRBV7-2 . TGTGCCAGCAGCCCACCAAATAGGTCTGGTGAGCAGTTCTTC CASSPPNRSGEQFF
TRBJ2-1 . TRBV20-1 . TGCAGTGCTAAACCCGACCCAACGGAGCAGTTCTTC CSAKPDPTEQFF
TRBJ1-4 . TRBV16 . TGTGCCAGCAGCCCCGAGGCGGCGACTAATGAAAAACTGTTTTTT CASSPEAATNEKLFF
TRBJ2-5 . TRBV10-1 . TGCGCCAGCAGTGAGTCGGGCAGGGCGGAGACCCAGTACTTC CASSESGRAETQYF
TRBJ2-7 . TRBV2 . TGTGCCAGCAGTCTGGAGGTCGGGGCCTACGAGCAGTACTTC CASSLEVGAYEQYF
TRBJ1-2 . TRBV7-9 . TGTGCCAGCAGCTTATCAGCGATTAACTATGGCTACACCTTC CASSLSAINYGYTF
TRBJ1-2 . TRBV4-1 . TGCGCCAGCAGCCAAGCAGGGCAGAACTATGGCTACACCTTC CASSQAGQNYGYTF
TRBJ2-6 once TRBV28 TRBD2 TGTGCCAGCCATGGTAGCGGGAGAGTTTCCGGGGCCAACGTCCTGACTTTC CASHGSGRVSGANVLTF
TRBJ2-1 . TRBV12-3/TRBV12-4 . TGTGCCAGCAGTTTTCAGGGGAGCTCCTACAATGAGCAGTTCTTC CASSFQGSSYNEQFF
TRBJ2-1 . TRBV6-5 . TGTGCCAGTTCCAAGGACTTCCAGGGCAATGAGCAGTTCTTC CASSKDFQGNEQFF
TRBJ2-7 . TRBV28 . TGTGCCAGCAGTTTAGGGGTCGAGCAGTACTTC CASSLGVEQYF
TRBJ2-5 . TRBV15 . TGTGCCACCAGCGCCAGGGGAGAGACCCAGTACTTC CATSARGETQYF
TRBJ1-2 . TRBV14 . TGTGCCAGCAGCGGAGGAGGCTATGGCTACACCTTC CASSGGGYGYTF
TRBJ2-2 . TRBV15 TRBD1 TGTGCCACCAGCGCAGGGGGCAGAGGCACCGGGGAGCTGTTTTTT CATSAGGRGTGELFF
TRBJ2-3 . TRBV13 TRBD2 TGTGCCAGCAGCCCGGACGGACAGCGGGGGGGCCCAGATACGCAGTATTTT CASSPDGQRGGPDTQYF
TRBJ1-6 . TRBV15 . TGTGCCACCAGCAGAGTAGGGACGGGAAATTCACCCCTCCACTTT CATSRVGTGNSPLHF
TRBJ2-1 . TRBV4-1 . TGCGCCAGCAGCCAAGATGGGGCGGGAGCAGGGGATGAGCAGTTCTTC CASSQDGAGAGDEQFF
TRBJ2-7 . TRBV18 . TGTGCCAGCTCACCTGAATACGAGCAGTACTTC CASSPEYEQYF
TRBJ1-5 . TRBV7-9 . TGTGCCAGCTCCCCTCCAGGATACCTCAATCAGCCCCAGCATTTT CASSPPGYLNQPQHF
TRBJ2-1 . TRBV9 . TGTGCCAGCAGCGTAGGATCCGGGTTGAATGAGCAGTTCTTC CASSVGSGLNEQFF